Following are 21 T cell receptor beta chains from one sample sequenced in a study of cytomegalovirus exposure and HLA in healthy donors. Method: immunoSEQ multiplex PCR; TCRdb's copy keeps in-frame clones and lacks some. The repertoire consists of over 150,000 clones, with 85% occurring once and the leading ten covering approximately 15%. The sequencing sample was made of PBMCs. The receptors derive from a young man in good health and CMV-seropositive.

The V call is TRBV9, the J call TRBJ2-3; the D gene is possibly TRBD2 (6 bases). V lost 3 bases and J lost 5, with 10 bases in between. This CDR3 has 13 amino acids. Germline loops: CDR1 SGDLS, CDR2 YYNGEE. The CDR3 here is CASSEGLIDTQYF. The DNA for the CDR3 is TGTGCCAGCAGCGAGGGACTGATAGATACGCAGTATTTT.

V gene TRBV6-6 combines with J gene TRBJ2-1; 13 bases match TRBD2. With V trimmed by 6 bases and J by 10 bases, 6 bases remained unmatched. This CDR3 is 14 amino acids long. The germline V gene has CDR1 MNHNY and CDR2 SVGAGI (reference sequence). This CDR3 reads CASRGLAGVVEQFF. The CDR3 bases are TGTGCCAGCAGAGGACTAGCGGGAGTAGTAGAGCAGTTCTTC.

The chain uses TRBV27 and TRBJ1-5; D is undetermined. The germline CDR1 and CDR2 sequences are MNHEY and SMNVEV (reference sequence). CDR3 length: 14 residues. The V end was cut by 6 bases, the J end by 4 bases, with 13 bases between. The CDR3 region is CASSPRGRNQPQHF. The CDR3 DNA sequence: TGTGCCAGCAGCCCGAGAGGTAGGAATCAGCCCCAGCATTTT.

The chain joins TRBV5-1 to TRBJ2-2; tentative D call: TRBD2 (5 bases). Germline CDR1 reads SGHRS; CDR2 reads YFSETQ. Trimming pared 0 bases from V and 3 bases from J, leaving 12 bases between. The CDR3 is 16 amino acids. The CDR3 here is CASSLAGEGHTGELFF. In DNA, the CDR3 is TGCGCCAGCAGCTTGGCTGGCGAGGGTCACACCGGGGAGCTGTTTTTT.

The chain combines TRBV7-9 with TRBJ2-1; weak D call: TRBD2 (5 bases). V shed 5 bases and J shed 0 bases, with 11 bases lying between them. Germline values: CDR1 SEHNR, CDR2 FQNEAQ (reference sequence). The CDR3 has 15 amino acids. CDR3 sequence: CASSPRRSSYNEQFF. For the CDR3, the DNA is TGTGCCAGCAGCCCACGGAGGAGCTCCTACAATGAGCAGTTCTTC.

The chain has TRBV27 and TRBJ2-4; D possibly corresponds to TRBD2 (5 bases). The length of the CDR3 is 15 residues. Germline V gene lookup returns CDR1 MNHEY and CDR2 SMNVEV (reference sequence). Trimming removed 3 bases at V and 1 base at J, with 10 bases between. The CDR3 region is CASSFLGEAKNIQYF. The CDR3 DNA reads TGTGCCAGCAGTTTCCTTGGGGAGGCCAAAAACATTCAGTACTTC.

The CDR3 region is CASSSYRGLDSYEQYF. For the CDR3, the DNA is TGTGCCAGCAGTTCCTACAGGGGGTTAGACTCCTACGAGCAGTACTTC. The rearrangement uses TRBV27 and TRBJ2-7; the match to TRBD1 covers 8 bases. With 4 bases clipped from V and 0 bases from J, the junction kept 8 bases outside the gene matches. The CDR3 has 16 amino acids. Germline V lookup: CDR1 MNHEY, CDR2 SMNVEV (reference sequence).

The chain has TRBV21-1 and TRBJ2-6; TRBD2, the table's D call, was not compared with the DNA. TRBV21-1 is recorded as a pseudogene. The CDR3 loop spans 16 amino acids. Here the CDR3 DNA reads TGTGCCAGCAGCAAAGCGCGGAACTCTGGGGCCAACGTCCTGACTTTC. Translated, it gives CASSKARNSGANVLTF.

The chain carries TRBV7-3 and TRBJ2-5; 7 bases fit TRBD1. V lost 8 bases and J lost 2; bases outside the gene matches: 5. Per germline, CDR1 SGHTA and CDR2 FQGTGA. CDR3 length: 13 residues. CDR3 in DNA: TGTGCCAGCGGCACCAGGGGGCAAGAGACCCAGTACTTC. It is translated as CASGTRGQETQYF.

The CDR3 loop is CASSHDREILFF. As DNA, the CDR3 is TGCGCCAGCAGCCACGACAGGGAGATTCTGTTTTTT. The rearrangement joins TRBV4-1 to TRBJ2-2; 7 bases are shared with TRBD1. This CDR3 comprises 12 residues. Germline CDR1 and CDR2: MGHRA and YSYEKL. Germline trimming cut 3 bases from V and 14 bases from J; bases unmatched to any gene: 6.

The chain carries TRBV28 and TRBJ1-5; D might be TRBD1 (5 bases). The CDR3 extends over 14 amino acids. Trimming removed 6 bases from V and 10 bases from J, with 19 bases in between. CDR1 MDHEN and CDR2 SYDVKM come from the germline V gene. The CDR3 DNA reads TGTGCCAGCAGACCAACAGGCGCCAGGGTCCCCCAGCATTTT. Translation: CASRPTGARVPQHF.

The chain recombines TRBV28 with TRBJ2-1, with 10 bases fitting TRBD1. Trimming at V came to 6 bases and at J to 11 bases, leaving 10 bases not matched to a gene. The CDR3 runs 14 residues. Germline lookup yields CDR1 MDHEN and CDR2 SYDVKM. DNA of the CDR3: TGTGCCAGCAGCCTCGGCCGGGACAGGGGAAAGCAGTTCTTC. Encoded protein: CASSLGRDRGKQFF.

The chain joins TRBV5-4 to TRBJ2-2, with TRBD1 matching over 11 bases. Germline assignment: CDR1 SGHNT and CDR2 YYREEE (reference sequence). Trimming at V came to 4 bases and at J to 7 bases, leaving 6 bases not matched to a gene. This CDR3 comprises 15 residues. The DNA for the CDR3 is TGTGCCAGCAGCATCGGACAGGGGGCGGGCGGGGAGCTGTTTTTT. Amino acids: CASSIGQGAGGELFF.

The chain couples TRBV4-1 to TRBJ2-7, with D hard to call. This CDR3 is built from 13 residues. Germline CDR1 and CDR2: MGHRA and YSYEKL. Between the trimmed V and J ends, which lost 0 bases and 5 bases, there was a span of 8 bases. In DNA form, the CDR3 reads TGCGCCAGCAGCCAAGACCTGAGTGACGAGCAGTACTTC. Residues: CASSQDLSDEQYF.

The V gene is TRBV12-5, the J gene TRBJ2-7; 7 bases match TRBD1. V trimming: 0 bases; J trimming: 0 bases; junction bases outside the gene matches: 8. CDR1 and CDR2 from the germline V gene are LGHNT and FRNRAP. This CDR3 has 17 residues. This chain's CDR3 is CASGLVPGQEISYEQYF. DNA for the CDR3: TGTGCTAGTGGTTTGGTACCCGGACAGGAAATCTCCTACGAGCAGTACTTC.

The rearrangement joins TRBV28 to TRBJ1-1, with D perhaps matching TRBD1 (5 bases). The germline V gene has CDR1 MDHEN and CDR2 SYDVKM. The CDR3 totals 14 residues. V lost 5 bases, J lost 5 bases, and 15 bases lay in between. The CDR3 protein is CASSPLGARTEAFF. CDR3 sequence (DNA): TGTGCCAGCAGTCCCCTAGGGGCGAGAACTGAAGCTTTCTTT.

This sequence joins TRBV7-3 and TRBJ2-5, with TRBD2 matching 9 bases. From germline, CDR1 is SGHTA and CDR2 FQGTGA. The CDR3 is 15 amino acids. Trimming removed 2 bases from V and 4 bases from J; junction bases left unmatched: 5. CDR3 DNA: TGTGCCAGCAGCTTATTCCTAGCGGGATTAGAGACCCAGTACTTC. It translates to CASSLFLAGLETQYF.

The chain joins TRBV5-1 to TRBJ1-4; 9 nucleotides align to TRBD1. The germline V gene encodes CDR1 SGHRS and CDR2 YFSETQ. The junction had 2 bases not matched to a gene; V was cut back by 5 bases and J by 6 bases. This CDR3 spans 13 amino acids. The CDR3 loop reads CASRDRGHEKLFF. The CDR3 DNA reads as TGCGCCAGCAGGGACAGGGGTCATGAAAAACTGTTTTTT.

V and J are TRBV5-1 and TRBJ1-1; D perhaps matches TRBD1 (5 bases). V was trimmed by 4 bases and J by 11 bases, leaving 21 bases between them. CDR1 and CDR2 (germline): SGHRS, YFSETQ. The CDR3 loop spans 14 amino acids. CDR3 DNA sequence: TGCGCCAGCAGCCTAGGGACTCGCGGGGGGGATGCTTTCTTT. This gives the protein CASSLGTRGGDAFF.

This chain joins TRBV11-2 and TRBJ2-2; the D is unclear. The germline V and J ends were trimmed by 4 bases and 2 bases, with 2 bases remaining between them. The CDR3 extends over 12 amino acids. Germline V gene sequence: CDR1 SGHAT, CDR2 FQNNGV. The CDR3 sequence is CASSSNTGELFF. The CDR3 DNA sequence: TGTGCCAGCAGCTCTAACACCGGGGAGCTGTTTTTT.

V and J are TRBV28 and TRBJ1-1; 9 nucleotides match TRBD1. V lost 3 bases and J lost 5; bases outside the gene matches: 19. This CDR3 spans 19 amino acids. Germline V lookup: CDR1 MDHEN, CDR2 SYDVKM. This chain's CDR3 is CASSFLGFRTGGVPTEAFF. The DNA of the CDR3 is TGTGCCAGCAGTTTTTTGGGCTTTCGAACAGGGGGCGTTCCTACTGAAGCTTTCTTT.